The 20 T cell receptor beta chains below were found in one sample sequenced in a study of OX40 agonist ivuxolimab in advanced cancers. The library was generated by the immunoSEQ multiplex PCR assay. TCRdb holds this immuneACCESS table with in-frame rearrangements only. Some clones are missing; in checked studies, unresolved V genes explain under half, and the rest has no known cause. This sample holds roughly 70,000 clones; approximately 86% were observed only once. The top ten constitute about 2% of the sample. Sequences were derived from CD4+ or CD8+ T cells sorted from blood, sampled in a trial of the OX40 agonist ivuxolimab. These receptors came from an adult with an advanced solid tumor such as melanoma, head and neck, liver or kidney cancer.

The chain uses TRBV19 and TRBJ2-7, with 7 bases aligning to TRBD1. The junction had 16 bases not matched to a gene; V was cut back by 1 base and J by 4 bases. Germline-derived CDR1 and CDR2 are LNHDA and SQIVND (reference sequence). CDR3 length: 18 residues. CDR3 region: CASSIARRQGQRSYEQYF. In DNA form, the CDR3 reads TGTGCCAGTAGTATAGCCCGACGACAGGGCCAGCGGAGTTACGAGCAGTACTTC.

This chain joins TRBV10-2 and TRBJ2-7; no reliable D call. V was cut by 3 bases and J by 4 bases, with 4 bases left in between. Germline lookup yields CDR1 WSHSY and CDR2 SAAADI. The CDR3 has 11 residues. The CDR3 is CASSDQYEQYF. The CDR3 region has the DNA TGCGCCAGCAGTGACCAATACGAGCAGTACTTC.

This rearrangement joins TRBV2 to TRBJ2-1, with D uncertain. Trimming cost V 7 bases and J 5 bases, with 24 bases left between them. The CDR3 spans 17 residues. Looked up from germline, CDR1 is SNHLY and CDR2 is FYNNEI. In DNA, the CDR3 is TGTGCCAGCATCAGACCTAAGCCCAACTCAAAGGACAATGAGCAGTTCTTC. Translation gives CASIRPKPNSKDNEQFF.

The chain combines TRBV7-9 with TRBJ2-5; 8 bases match TRBD2. V lost 5 bases, J lost 3 bases, and 2 bases stayed unmatched. The CDR3 covers 13 residues. Germline V gene sequence: CDR1 SEHNR, CDR2 FQNEAQ (reference sequence). The chain's CDR3 is CASSRAGEETQYF. The CDR3 DNA reads TGTGCCAGCAGCCGAGCGGGGGAAGAGACCCAGTACTTC. The entire variable domain, with the rest obtained from reference TRBV7-9 and TRBJ2-5, is as follows: DTGVSQNPRHKITKRGQNVTFRCDPISEHNRLYWYRQTLGQGPEFLTYFQNEAQLEKSRLLSDRFSAERPKGSFSTLEIQRTEQGDSAMYLCASSRAGEETQYFGPGTRLLVL.

This chain connects TRBV6-5 to TRBJ1-1; unclear D gene. Germline V gene lookup returns CDR1 MNHEY and CDR2 SVGAGI. Trimming left V 0 bases short and J 6 bases short, with 11 bases between. This CDR3 has 14 residues. DNA of the CDR3: TGTGCCAGCAGTTACTCGAGAGAGTTCGCTGAAGCTTTCTTT. Amino acids: CASSYSREFAEAFF.

The V and J genes are TRBV19 and TRBJ2-2, with 7 bases identical to TRBD1. This CDR3 is built from 17 residues. V was clipped by 7 bases and J by 6 bases; unmatched bases: 17. CDR1 and CDR2 (germline): LNHDA, SQIVND (reference sequence). CDR3 DNA: TGTGCCAGTAAACCCCTGGGACAGTCGAAAGGGCCCGGGGAGCTGTTTTTT. This translates into CASKPLGQSKGPGELFF.

This clone was detected once. V gene TRBV30 combines with J gene TRBJ1-1, with 7 positions matching TRBD1. The V segment lost 6 bases and the J segment 1 base; nucleotides outside the gene matches: 5. CDR1 GTSNPN and CDR2 SVGIG come from the germline V gene (reference sequence). This CDR3 comprises 13 residues. In DNA form, the CDR3 reads TGTGCCTGTGGCAGGGGGGGGAACACTGAAGCTTTCTTT. This gives the protein CACGRGGNTEAFF.

This clone turned up a few times. The rearrangement links TRBV30 to TRBJ1-1, with unresolved D. Trimming left V 0 bases short and J 0 bases short, with 17 bases between. This CDR3 is built from 17 residues. CDR1 GTSNPN and CDR2 SVGIG come from the germline V gene (reference sequence). In DNA, the CDR3 is TGTGCCTGGAGTGTCGGGAGGACCCTAATCATGAACACTGAAGCTTTCTTT. This translates into CAWSVGRTLIMNTEAFF.

The V call is TRBV28, the J call TRBJ2-4, with D possibly called TRBD1 or TRBD2 (5 bases each). V was pared by 6 bases and J by 3 bases, with 18 bases between. Germline CDR1 is MDHEN and CDR2 is SYDVKM. CDR3 size: 16 residues. Here the CDR3 DNA reads TGTGCCAGCAGCTCTCAGGGAATGGGGAGCAAAAACATTCAGTACTTC. This encodes CASSSQGMGSKNIQYF.

J is TRBJ1-5 and V is TRBV10-2, with 9 positions matching TRBD1. Trimming took 8 bases from V and 5 from J; bases not matched to a gene: 1. From germline, CDR1 is WSHSY and CDR2 SAAADI. The CDR3 has 12 amino acids. In DNA form, the CDR3 reads TGCGCCAGCGGGACAGGGTATCAGCCCCAGCATTTT. It translates to CASGTGYQPQHF.

This rearrangement joins TRBV7-9 to TRBJ1-3, with no clear D. Deletions cut 5 bases from V and 0 bases from J, with 14 bases between. CDR3 length: 16 amino acids. Germline CDR1 SEHNR, CDR2 FQNEAQ (reference sequence). CDR3 in amino acids: CASSPYTLRSGNTIYF. The CDR3 nucleotides read TGTGCCAGCAGCCCGTACACACTCCGCTCTGGAAACACCATATATTTT.

J is TRBJ2-1 and V is TRBV7-9; 7 bases line up with TRBD1. Germline V gives CDR1 SEHNR, CDR2 FQNEAQ (reference sequence). V lost 5 bases, J lost 5 bases, and 9 bases stayed unmatched. The length of the CDR3 is 15 residues. The CDR3 protein is CASSPPGQINNEQFF. The CDR3 nucleotides read TGTGCCAGCAGCCCCCCGGGACAGATAAACAATGAGCAGTTCTTC.

The CDR3 protein is CAIMGSPGDTQYF. The DNA for the CDR3 is TGTGCCATCATGGGGAGCCCTGGGGATACGCAGTATTTT. The chain combines TRBV10-3 with TRBJ2-3, with D perhaps TRBD2 (5 bases). Per the germline V gene, CDR1 is ENHRY and CDR2 is SYGVKD. The V and J ends lost 7 bases and 6 bases respectively, with 14 bases between them. This CDR3 comprises 13 residues.

The V call is TRBV7-2, the J call TRBJ2-4, with 7 positions matching TRBD1. V trimming: 5 bases; J trimming: 3 bases; junction bases outside the gene matches: 4. Germline assignment: CDR1 SGHTA and CDR2 FQGNSA. The CDR3 has 14 residues. CDR3 coding DNA: TGTGCCAGCAGCCCCGGGACAGTCAAAAACATTCAGTACTTC. Encoded protein: CASSPGTVKNIQYF.

The rearrangement joins TRBV13 to TRBJ1-1; TRBD1 agrees at 9 bases. J gave up 4 bases and V 5 bases, and 5 bases lay outside the gene matches. The CDR3 is made up of 14 amino acids. Germline V gene data show CDR1 as PRHDT and CDR2 as FYEKMQ (reference sequence). For the CDR3, the DNA is TGTGCCAGCAGCCCAACAGGGGGCGGCACTGAAGCTTTCTTT. Protein sequence: CASSPTGGGTEAFF.

The chain joins TRBV11-2 to TRBJ1-2; a possible D gene is TRBD1 (6 bases). CDR1 and CDR2 (germline): SGHAT, FQNNGV. This CDR3 is 17 amino acids long. V dropped 2 bases and J dropped 8 bases, with 24 bases sitting between them. CDR3 loop: CASSLPFGGAASGGYTF. In DNA form, the CDR3 reads TGTGCCAGCAGCTTACCATTTGGGGGGGCAGCGTCGGGAGGCTACACCTTC. Full variable domain (outside the CDR3, taken from reference TRBV11-2 and TRBJ1-2): EAGVAQSPRYKIIEKRQSVAFWCNPISGHATLYWYQQILGQGPKLLIQFQNNGVVDDSQLPKDRFSAERLKGVDSTLKIQPAKLEDSAVYLCASSLPFGGAASGGYTFGSGTRLTVV.

J is TRBJ1-1 and V is TRBV6-1; D is unclear. Per the germline V gene, CDR1 is MNHNS and CDR2 is SASEGT. The CDR3 spans 13 residues. The V and J ends lost 3 bases and 4 bases respectively, with 9 bases between them. CDR3 protein: CASSDGRGTEAFF. The DNA for the CDR3 is TGTGCCAGCAGTGACGGTCGGGGCACTGAAGCTTTCTTT.

The chain has TRBV5-1 and TRBJ1-3; D unclear. The V and J ends lost 0 bases and 1 base respectively, with 11 bases between them. The CDR3 totals 16 residues. Germline CDR1 is SGHRS and CDR2 is YFSETQ. As DNA, the CDR3 is TGCGCCAGCAGCTTGGGAGGTTTAGATTCTGGAAACACCATATATTTT. It translates to CASSLGGLDSGNTIYF.

V is TRBV7-8 and J is TRBJ1-5, with D tentatively TRBD1 (5 bases). With 4 bases removed from V and 7 bases from J, the gap between germline ends came to 14 bases. The CDR3 has 14 amino acids. Per germline, CDR1 SGHVS and CDR2 FQNEAQ. The CDR3 nucleotides are TGTGCCAGCAGCTCGGGGGGGGTGGCACAGCCCCAGCATTTT. This encodes CASSSGGVAQPQHF.

The gene calls are TRBV19 and TRBJ2-1; 8 bases map to TRBD1. V was clipped by 4 bases and J by 0 bases; unmatched bases: 5. Germline CDR1 and CDR2: LNHDA and SQIVND (reference sequence). CDR3 length equals 16 residues. The CDR3 nucleotides are TGTGCCAGTAGTACCTACAGGGGGATCTCCTACAATGAGCAGTTCTTC. It encodes CASSTYRGISYNEQFF.